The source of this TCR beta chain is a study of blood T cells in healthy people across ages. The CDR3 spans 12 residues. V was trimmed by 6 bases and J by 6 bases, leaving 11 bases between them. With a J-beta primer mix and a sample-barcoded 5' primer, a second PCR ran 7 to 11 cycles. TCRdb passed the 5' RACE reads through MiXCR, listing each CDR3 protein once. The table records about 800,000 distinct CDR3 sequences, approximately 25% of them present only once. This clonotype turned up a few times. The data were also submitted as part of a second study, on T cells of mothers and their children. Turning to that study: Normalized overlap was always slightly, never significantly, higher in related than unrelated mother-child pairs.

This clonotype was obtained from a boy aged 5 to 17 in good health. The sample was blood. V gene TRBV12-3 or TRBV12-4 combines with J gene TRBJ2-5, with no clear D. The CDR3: CASSDNAKTQYF. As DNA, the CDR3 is TGTGCCAGCAGCGACAACGCTAAGACCCAGTACTTC.